The present entry profiles one T cell receptor (beta chain) with its context. The antigen remains unidentified. This entry belongs to a study of blood T cells in healthy people across ages. Findings and limits, study-wide: No conclusive comparison of naive versus antigen-experienced cells was possible with unsorted PBMCs.

V trimming: 7 bases; J trimming: 3 bases; junction bases outside the gene matches: 7. There are 15 residues in the CDR3. The germline V gene encodes CDR1 SGHRS and CDR2 YFSETQ. A second roughly 6 to 12 cycle PCR used barcoded and J-beta primers. Template switching added a 12-random-nucleotide identifier to every cDNA molecule. TCRdb independently ran MiXCR on the 5' RACE reads; one entry per CDR3 protein. The sample yields 1.5 million to 1.9 million distinct CDR3 sequences, less than 45% seen once. The source material was blood. The genes are TRBV5-1 and TRBJ1-6; 7 nucleotides align to TRBD1. The source of this sequence is a woman aged 18-35 years in good health. In DNA, the CDR3 is TGCGCCAGCGGCGGGACAGCGAACTATAATTCACCCCTCCACTTT. This encodes CASGGTANYNSPLHF. Full variable domain (outside the CDR3, taken from reference TRBV5-1 and TRBJ1-6): KAGVTQTPRYLIKTRGQQVTLSCSPISGHRSVSWYQQTPGQGLQFLFEYFSETQRNKGNFPGRFSGRQFSNSRSEMNVSTLELGDSALYLCASGGTANYNSPLHFGNGTRLTVT.